The 21 T cell receptor beta chains below come from one sample, sequenced in a study of T-cell reconstitution after alpha-beta-depleted transplantation in children (dated by TCRdb to 2015 to 2016). Explained via the paper, the treatment or condition label denotes: allogeneic hematopoietic cell transplantation with graft depleted of TCRalphabeta T cells and CD19 B cells. Library preparation used PCR. TCRdb lists the instrument as Illumina HiSeq 2500. TCR library preparation used molecular barcoding, with unique molecular identifiers applied to normalize quantification of the TCRbeta repertoire. The raw public reads went through TCRdb reprocessing: fastp at Q25, MiXCR clone calling, in-frame beta chains kept. Entries are consolidated by CDR3 protein sequence, retaining the most common genes and DNA. This sample has 530,000 or so distinct CDR3 sequences in its table, and 25% to 30% of those were observed once. 35% to 40% of the sample comes from the top ten.

Sequenced here: PBMCs, sampled before TCRalphabeta/CD19-depleted stem cell transplant. These receptors all stem from a boy under two years old with Wiskott-Aldrich syndrome, due to receive a stem cell transplant.

The chain has TRBV20-1 and TRBJ2-3, with 12 bases that match TRBD2. Germline CDR1 is DFQATT and CDR2 is SNEGSKA (reference sequence). Losses at the gene ends were 3 bases for V and 4 bases for J; bases not matched to a gene: 5. The CDR3 runs 15 residues. The CDR3 protein is CSASRTSGIPDTQYF. CDR3 bases: TGCAGTGCTAGCAGGACTAGCGGGATCCCAGATACGCAGTATTTT.

This chain links TRBV5-1 with TRBJ2-7; possibly TRBD1 for D (6 bases). The CDR3 consists of 13 residues. Germline assignment: CDR1 SGHRS and CDR2 YFSETQ. V gave up 3 bases and J gave up 7 bases, with 14 bases separating them. CDR3 residues: CASSSRTVGEQYF. CDR3 nucleotide sequence: TGCGCCAGCAGCTCACGGACAGTCGGGGAGCAGTACTTC.

This clonotype was recorded a few times. The rearrangement joins TRBV20-1 to TRBJ2-1; 9 positions match TRBD2. Per the germline V gene, CDR1 is DFQATT and CDR2 is SNEGSKA (reference sequence). The CDR3 is 17 residues long. V shed 1 base, J shed 1 base, and the junction held 8 bases outside the gene matches. As DNA, the CDR3 is TGCAGTGCTAGAGGCCCTTTTACTAGCGGGTCCTACAATGAGCAGTTCTTC. Residues: CSARGPFTSGSYNEQFF.

The chain couples TRBV20-1 to TRBJ2-3, with unresolved D. The V gene's germline CDR1 is DFQATT and CDR2 SNEGSKA (reference sequence). Trimming took off 1 base at V and 4 bases at J, with 9 bases between the two ends. This CDR3 is 13 amino acids long. The CDR3 DNA reads TGCAGTGCTAGAGGTTCCCCGGCAGATACGCAGTATTTT. This encodes CSARGSPADTQYF.

The chain is built from TRBV7-2 and TRBJ1-1, with TRBD1 matching 8 bases. After removal of 5 bases from V and 9 bases from J, the junction contained 11 bases not matched to a gene. The CDR3 consists of 14 residues. CDR1 SGHTA and CDR2 FQGNSA come from the germline V gene. The chain's CDR3 is CASSTPGTGIQAFF. The CDR3 DNA reads TGTGCCAGCAGCACGCCCGGGACAGGCATTCAAGCTTTCTTT.

This chain links TRBV20-1 with TRBJ1-1; no clear D gene. Germline assignment: CDR1 DFQATT and CDR2 SNEGSKA (reference sequence). The CDR3 is made up of 15 amino acids. V lost 4 bases, J lost 0 bases, and 15 bases lay in between. The CDR3 DNA follows: TGCAGTGCTATCCTCGGGGTTGGCATGAACACTGAAGCTTTCTTT. Translating gives CSAILGVGMNTEAFF.

V and J are TRBV3-1 and TRBJ2-7; TRBD1 agrees at 7 bases. Germline V lookup: CDR1 LGHDT, CDR2 YNNKEL (reference sequence). This CDR3 spans 13 amino acids. V gave up 4 bases and J gave up 2 bases; unmatched junction bases: 2. The CDR3 DNA reads as TGTGCCAGCAGCCGGGGGACAGCCTACGAGCAGTACTTC. Its protein product is CASSRGTAYEQYF.

This clonotype was detected ten times or more. The chain is built from TRBV6-5 and TRBJ2-3; D may match TRBD1 or TRBD2 (6 bases each). The CDR3 contains 14 residues. V was pared by 2 bases and J by 5 bases, with 11 bases between. The germline V gene has CDR1 MNHEY and CDR2 SVGAGI. CDR3 sequence (DNA): TGTGCCAGCAGTTACGAAGGGGGAGGAGATACGCAGTATTTT. Protein sequence: CASSYEGGGDTQYF.

This clonotype has a handful of counts. V usage is TRBV2 and J usage is TRBJ1-6, with D tentatively TRBD1 (5 bases). The CDR3 loop spans 16 amino acids. Germline CDR1 is SNHLY and CDR2 is FYNNEI. The V end was cut by 3 bases, the J end by 8 bases, with 17 bases between. The CDR3 sequence: CASSELGGLLDSPLHF. In DNA, the CDR3 is TGTGCCAGCAGTGAGTTGGGGGGACTCTTAGATTCACCCCTCCACTTT.

V and J are TRBV28 and TRBJ2-7, with 9 bases lining up with TRBD2. Per the germline V gene, CDR1 is MDHEN and CDR2 is SYDVKM. V shed 3 bases, J shed 3 bases, and the junction held 9 bases outside the gene matches. This CDR3 has 16 amino acids. Here the CDR3 reads CASSFDWGGRVYEQYF. The DNA of the CDR3 is TGTGCCAGCAGTTTCGATTGGGGCGGGAGGGTCTACGAGCAGTACTTC.

The CDR3 DNA is TGTGCCACCCTACGACAAGCATCGAACACCGGGGAGCTGTTTTTT. It translates to CATLRQASNTGELFF. The chain links TRBV27 to TRBJ2-2; no reliable D call. This CDR3 is 15 amino acids long. The V gene lost 10 bases and the J gene lost 0 bases, with 15 bases spanning the gap. Germline CDR1 and CDR2: MNHEY and SMNVEV (reference sequence).

About this clonotype itself: A junction boundary mismatches the germline segment, possibly from a read error. The V and J genes are TRBV19 and TRBJ2-1, with unresolved D. Germline V gene lookup returns CDR1 LNHDA and CDR2 SQIVND (reference sequence). The CDR3 extends over 11 amino acids. The CDR3 nucleotides read TGTGCCAGTAGTAATAACAAGGAGCAGTTCTTC. Protein sequence: CASSNNKEQFF.

The V and J genes are TRBV12-3 or TRBV12-4 and TRBJ2-1; D unresolved. Trimming took off 2 bases at V and 4 bases at J, with 9 bases between the two ends. There are 14 residues in the CDR3. This CDR3 is CASSLRRRYNEQFF. The CDR3 DNA reads as TGTGCCAGCAGTTTACGACGGCGATACAATGAGCAGTTCTTC.

The gene calls are TRBV19 and TRBJ2-3, with TRBD1 as a possible D gene (6 bases). V was clipped by 3 bases and J by 2 bases, with 12 bases between them. CDR3 size: 15 residues. Germline V lookup: CDR1 LNHDA, CDR2 SQIVND (reference sequence). Written as DNA, the CDR3 is TGTGCCAGTAGTATTCAACAGGGTAACACAGATACGCAGTATTTT. Its protein is CASSIQQGNTDTQYF.

V usage is TRBV5-1 and J usage is TRBJ2-1; weak D call: TRBD2 (6 bases). The CDR3 loop spans 16 amino acids. V was trimmed by 2 bases and J by 4 bases, leaving 16 bases between them. Germline CDR1 SGHRS, CDR2 YFSETQ. The CDR3 protein is CASSFKAGKTYNEQFF. DNA for the CDR3: TGCGCCAGCAGCTTTAAGGCGGGAAAAACATACAATGAGCAGTTCTTC.

This clonotype has more than one count but fewer than ten. V and J are TRBV10-3 and TRBJ2-3; D assignment may be TRBD1 or TRBD2 (6 bases each). CDR3 length: 13 residues. Germline V gene data show CDR1 as ENHRY and CDR2 as SYGVKD. Trimming pared 7 bases from V and 0 bases from J, leaving 8 bases between. As DNA, the CDR3 is TGTGCCATCACGGGGGCTAGCACAGATACGCAGTATTTT. Its protein is CAITGASTDTQYF.

This clonotype was found a few times. The gene calls are TRBV30 and TRBJ2-5; D is uncertain. The ends were cut back, 1 base at V and 7 bases at J, with 10 bases in the middle. The CDR3 totals 12 residues. Germline-derived CDR1 and CDR2 are GTSNPN and SVGIG (reference sequence). The CDR3 bases are TGTGCCTGGAGTGACAGCGTGTGGACCCAGTACTTC. It yields the protein CAWSDSVWTQYF.

The gene calls are TRBV6-1 and TRBJ2-2; TRBD1 aligns across 7 bases. Trimming took 6 bases from V and 7 from J; bases not matched to a gene: 8. Germline CDR1 is MNHNS and CDR2 is SASEGT. The CDR3 has 14 amino acids. CDR3 nucleotide sequence: TGTGCCAGCAGCCAAGGGACAGTGGGCGGGGAGCTGTTTTTT. It yields the protein CASSQGTVGGELFF.

About this clonotype: A junction end diverges from the germline sequence, so it may reflect a read error. CDR3 nucleotide sequence: TGTGCCAGCAGCTTAAACGGGGGGGTTGACAGGGCTCTAGCTATCTTC. Residues: CASSLNGGVDRALAIF. The chain recombines TRBV7-3 with TRBJ2-1; possible D gene TRBD2, 8 bases. The CDR3 covers 16 residues. Germline lookup yields CDR1 SGHTA and CDR2 FQGTGA.

A few counts support this clonotype. This chain's CDR3 is CAISDGGAKTQYF. CDR3 DNA: TGTGCCATCAGTGATGGGGGTGCAAAGACCCAGTACTTC. V usage is TRBV10-3 and J usage is TRBJ2-5; D tentatively reads TRBD1 or TRBD2 (5 bases each). The CDR3 runs to 13 residues. Germline CDR1 reads ENHRY; CDR2 reads SYGVKD. Trimming left V 3 bases short and J 6 bases short, with 11 bases between.

The chain employs TRBV5-1 and TRBJ2-1, with 11 nucleotides matching TRBD2. V shed 3 bases and J 0 bases; nucleotides not matched to a gene: 8. The CDR3 length is 18 residues. Germline V gene lookup returns CDR1 SGHRS and CDR2 YFSETQ. Here the CDR3 reads CASSSVAGGLTSYNEQFF. The CDR3 coding sequence is TGCGCCAGCAGCTCGGTAGCGGGAGGGCTGACCTCCTACAATGAGCAGTTCTTC.